This T cell receptor (beta chain) was recovered during a study of blood T cell repertoires in COVID-19. The repertoire was sequenced with immunoSEQ multiplex PCR; TCRdb's copy has only in-frame clones and lacks some. The data contain more than 40,000 clones, roughly 89% of them singletons. The ends were cut back, 0 bases at V and 5 bases at J, with 16 bases in the middle. Germline V CDR1 and CDR2: GTSNPN, SVGIG (reference sequence). CDR3 length: 15 amino acids. This chain uses TRBV30 with TRBJ2-5, with D possibly TRBD2 on 7 matching bases. The TCR was taken from a man of 80 years or more with acute or convalescent COVID-19. Material for sequencing was peripheral blood. CDR3 in amino acids: CAWSVLRGLAETQYF. In nucleotides, the CDR3 is TGTGCCTGGAGTGTACTGCGGGGGCTAGCTGAGACCCAGTACTTC.